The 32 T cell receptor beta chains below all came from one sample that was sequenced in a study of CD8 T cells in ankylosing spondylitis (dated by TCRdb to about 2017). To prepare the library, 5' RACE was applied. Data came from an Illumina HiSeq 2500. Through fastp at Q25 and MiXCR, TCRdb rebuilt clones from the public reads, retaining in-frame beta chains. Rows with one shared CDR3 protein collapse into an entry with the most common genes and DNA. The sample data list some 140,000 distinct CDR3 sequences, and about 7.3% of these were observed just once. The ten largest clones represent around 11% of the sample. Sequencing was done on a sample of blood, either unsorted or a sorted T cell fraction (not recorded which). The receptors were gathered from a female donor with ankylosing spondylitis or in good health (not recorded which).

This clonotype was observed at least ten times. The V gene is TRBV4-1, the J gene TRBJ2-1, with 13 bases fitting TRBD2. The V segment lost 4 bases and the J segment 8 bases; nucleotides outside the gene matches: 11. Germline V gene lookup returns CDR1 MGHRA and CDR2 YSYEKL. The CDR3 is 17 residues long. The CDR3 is CASSLSLTSGGFDEQFF. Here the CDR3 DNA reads TGCGCCAGCAGCCTTTCCTTGACTAGCGGGGGGTTCGATGAGCAGTTCTTC.

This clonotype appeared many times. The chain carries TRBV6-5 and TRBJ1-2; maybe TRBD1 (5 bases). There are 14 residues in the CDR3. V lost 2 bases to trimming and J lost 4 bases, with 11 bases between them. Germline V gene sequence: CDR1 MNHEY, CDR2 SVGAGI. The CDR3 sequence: CASSYGAGSYGYTF. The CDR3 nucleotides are TGTGCCAGCAGTTACGGGGCGGGATCCTATGGCTACACCTTC.

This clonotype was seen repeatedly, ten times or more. The CDR3 is CASSGLAGPTDTQYF. The CDR3 DNA follows: TGTGCCAGCAGCGGACTAGCGGGGCCTACAGATACGCAGTATTTT. The chain uses TRBV6-1 and TRBJ2-3; TRBD2 matches 12 bases. Germline trimming cut 6 bases from V and 3 bases from J; bases unmatched to any gene: 4. The CDR3 contains 15 residues. The germline V gene encodes CDR1 MNHNS and CDR2 SASEGT.

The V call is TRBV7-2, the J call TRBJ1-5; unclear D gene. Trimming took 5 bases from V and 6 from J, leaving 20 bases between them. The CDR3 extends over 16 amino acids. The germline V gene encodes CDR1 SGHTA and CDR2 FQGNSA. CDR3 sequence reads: CASSEEGGRTSQPQHF. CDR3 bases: TGTGCCAGCAGCGAGGAGGGAGGGCGGACTAGTCAGCCCCAGCATTTT.

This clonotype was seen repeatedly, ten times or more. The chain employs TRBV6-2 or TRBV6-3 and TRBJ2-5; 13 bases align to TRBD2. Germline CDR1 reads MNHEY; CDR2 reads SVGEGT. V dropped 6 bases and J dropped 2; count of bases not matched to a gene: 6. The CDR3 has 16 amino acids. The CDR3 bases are TGTGCCAGCAGCAGAAGACTAGCGGGGGGTCAAGAGACCCAGTACTTC. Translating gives CASSRRLAGGQETQYF.

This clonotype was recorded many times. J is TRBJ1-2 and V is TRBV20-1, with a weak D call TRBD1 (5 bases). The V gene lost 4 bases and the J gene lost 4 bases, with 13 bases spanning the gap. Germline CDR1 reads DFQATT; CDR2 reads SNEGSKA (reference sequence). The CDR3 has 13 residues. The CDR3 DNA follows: TGCAGTGCTAAAGCGGGGCGCGGCTATGGCTACACCTTC. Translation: CSAKAGRGYGYTF.

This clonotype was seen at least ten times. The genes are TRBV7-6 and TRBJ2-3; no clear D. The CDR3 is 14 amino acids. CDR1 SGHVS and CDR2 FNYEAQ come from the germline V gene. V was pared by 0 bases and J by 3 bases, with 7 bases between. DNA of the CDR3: TGTGCCAGCAGCTTAGCGGACGGGACAGATACGCAGTATTTT. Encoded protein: CASSLADGTDTQYF.

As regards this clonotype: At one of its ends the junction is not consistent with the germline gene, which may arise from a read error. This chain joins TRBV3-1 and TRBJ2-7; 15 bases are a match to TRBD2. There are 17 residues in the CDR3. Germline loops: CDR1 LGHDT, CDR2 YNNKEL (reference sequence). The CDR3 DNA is TGTGCCTGCAGCCGGGGACTAGCGGGGGGCCGGTCCCACGAGCAGTACTTC. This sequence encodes CACSRGLAGGRSHEQYF.

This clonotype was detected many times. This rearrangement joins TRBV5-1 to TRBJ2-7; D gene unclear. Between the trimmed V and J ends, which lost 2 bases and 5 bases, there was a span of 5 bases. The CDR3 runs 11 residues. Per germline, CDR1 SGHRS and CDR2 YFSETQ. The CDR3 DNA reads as TGCGCCAGCAGCTTCAACGACGAGCAGTACTTC. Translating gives CASSFNDEQYF. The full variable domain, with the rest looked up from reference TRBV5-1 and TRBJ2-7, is KAGVTQTPRYLIKTRGQQVTLSCSPISGHRSVSWYQQTPGQGLQFLFEYFSETQRNKGNFPGRFSGRQFSNSRSEMNVSTLELGDSALYLCASSFNDEQYFGPGTRLTVT.

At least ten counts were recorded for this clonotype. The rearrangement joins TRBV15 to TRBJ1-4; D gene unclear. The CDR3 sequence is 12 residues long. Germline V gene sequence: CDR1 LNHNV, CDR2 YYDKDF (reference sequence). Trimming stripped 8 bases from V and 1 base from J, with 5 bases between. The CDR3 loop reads CATRKTNEKLFF. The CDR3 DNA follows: TGTGCCACCCGGAAAACTAATGAAAAACTGTTTTTT.

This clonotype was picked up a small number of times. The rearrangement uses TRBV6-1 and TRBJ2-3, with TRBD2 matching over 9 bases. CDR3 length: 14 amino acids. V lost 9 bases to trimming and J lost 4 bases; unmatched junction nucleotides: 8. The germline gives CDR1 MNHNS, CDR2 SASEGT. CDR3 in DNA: TGTGCCAGTTACCCGGGACTAGCATCAGATACGCAGTATTTT. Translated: CASYPGLASDTQYF.

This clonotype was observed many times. This CDR3 reads CSARAVPRLTNQPQHF. The CDR3, as DNA: TGCAGTGCTAGAGCCGTACCCAGGCTTACCAATCAGCCCCAGCATTTT. This chain links TRBV20-1 with TRBJ1-5; D unclear. There are 16 residues in the CDR3. CDR1 and CDR2 (germline): DFQATT, SNEGSKA (reference sequence). The V gene lost 1 base and the J gene lost 3 bases, with 16 bases spanning the gap.

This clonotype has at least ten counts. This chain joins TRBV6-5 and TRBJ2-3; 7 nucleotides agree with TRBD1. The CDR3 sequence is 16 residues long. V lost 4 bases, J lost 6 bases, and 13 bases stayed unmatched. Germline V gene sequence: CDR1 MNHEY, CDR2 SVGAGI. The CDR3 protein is CASSSTTGLRGDTQYF. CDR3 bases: TGTGCCAGCAGTTCCACGACAGGGTTGAGGGGGGATACGCAGTATTTT.

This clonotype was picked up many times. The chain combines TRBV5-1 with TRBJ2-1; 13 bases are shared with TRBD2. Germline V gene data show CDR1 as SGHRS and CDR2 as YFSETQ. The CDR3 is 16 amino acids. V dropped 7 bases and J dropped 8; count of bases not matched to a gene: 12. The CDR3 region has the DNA TGCGCCAGCGGAAAAGGACTAGCGGGGGCCCAGGATGAGCAGTTCTTC. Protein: CASGKGLAGAQDEQFF.

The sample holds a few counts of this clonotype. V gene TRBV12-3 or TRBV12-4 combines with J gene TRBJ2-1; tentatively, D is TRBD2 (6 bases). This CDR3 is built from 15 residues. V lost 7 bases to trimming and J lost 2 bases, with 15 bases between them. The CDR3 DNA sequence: TGTGCCAGCATCTGGGTGGAGGGCCCCTACAATGAGCAGTTCTTC. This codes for CASIWVEGPYNEQFF.

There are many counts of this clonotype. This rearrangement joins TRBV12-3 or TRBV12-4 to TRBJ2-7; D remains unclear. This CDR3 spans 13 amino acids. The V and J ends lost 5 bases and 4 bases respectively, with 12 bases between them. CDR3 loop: CASSQDMPYEQYF. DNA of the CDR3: TGTGCCAGCAGTCAAGACATGCCGTACGAGCAGTACTTC.

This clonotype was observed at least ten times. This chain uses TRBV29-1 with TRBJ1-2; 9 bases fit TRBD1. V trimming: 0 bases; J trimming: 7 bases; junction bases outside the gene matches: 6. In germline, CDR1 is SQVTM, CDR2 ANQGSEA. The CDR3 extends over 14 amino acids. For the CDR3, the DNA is TGCAGCGTTGAAGAAGCGGGACAGGGCAGTGGCTACACCTTC. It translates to CSVEEAGQGSGYTF.

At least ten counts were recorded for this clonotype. CDR3 nucleotide sequence: TGTGCCAGCTCACAACCGGGACTAGCGGGTTACGAGCAGTACTTC. Translation gives CASSQPGLAGYEQYF. The V and J genes are TRBV18 and TRBJ2-7, with TRBD2 identical over 12 bases. J gave up 4 bases and V 4 bases, and 5 bases lay outside the gene matches. Germline V gene sequence: CDR1 KGHSH, CDR2 LQKENI. The CDR3 totals 15 residues. Looking up the rest from reference TRBV18 and TRBJ2-7 gives the full variable domain: NAGVMQNPRHLVRRRGQEARLRCSPMKGHSHVYWYRQLPEEGLKFMVYLQKENIIDESGMPKERFSAEFPKEGPSILRIQQVVRGDSAAYFCASSQPGLAGYEQYFGPGTRLTVT.

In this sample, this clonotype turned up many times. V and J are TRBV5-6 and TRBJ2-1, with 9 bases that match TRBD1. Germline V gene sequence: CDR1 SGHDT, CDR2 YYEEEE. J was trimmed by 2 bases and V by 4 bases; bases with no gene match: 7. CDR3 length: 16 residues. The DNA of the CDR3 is TGTGCCAGCAGCGGCACCGGGACAGGGACCTACAATGAGCAGTTCTTC. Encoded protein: CASSGTGTGTYNEQFF.

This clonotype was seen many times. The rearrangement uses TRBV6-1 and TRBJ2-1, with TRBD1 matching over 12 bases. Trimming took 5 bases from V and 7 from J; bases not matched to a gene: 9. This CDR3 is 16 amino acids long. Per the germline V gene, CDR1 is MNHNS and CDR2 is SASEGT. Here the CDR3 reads CASSPPGTGGRNEQFF. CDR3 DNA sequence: TGTGCCAGCAGTCCGCCGGGGACAGGGGGCAGGAATGAGCAGTTCTTC.

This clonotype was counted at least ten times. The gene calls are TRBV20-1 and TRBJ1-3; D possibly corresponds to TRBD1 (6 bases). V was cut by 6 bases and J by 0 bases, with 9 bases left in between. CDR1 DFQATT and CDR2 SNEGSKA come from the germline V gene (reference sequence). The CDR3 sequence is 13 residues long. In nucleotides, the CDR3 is TGCAGTGCCCGGACAGCCTCTGGAAACACCATATATTTT. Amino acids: CSARTASGNTIYF.

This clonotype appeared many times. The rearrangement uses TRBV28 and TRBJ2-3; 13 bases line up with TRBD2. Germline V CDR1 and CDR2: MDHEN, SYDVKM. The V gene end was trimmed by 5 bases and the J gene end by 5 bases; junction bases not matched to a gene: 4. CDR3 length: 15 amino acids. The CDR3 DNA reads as TGTGCCAGCAGTACTAGCGGGGGGGTCAAAGATACGCAGTATTTT. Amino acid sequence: CASSTSGGVKDTQYF.

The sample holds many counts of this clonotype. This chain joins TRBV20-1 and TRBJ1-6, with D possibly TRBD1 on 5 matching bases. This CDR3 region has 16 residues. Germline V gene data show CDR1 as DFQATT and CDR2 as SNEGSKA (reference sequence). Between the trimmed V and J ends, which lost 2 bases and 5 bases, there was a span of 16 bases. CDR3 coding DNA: TGCAGTGCTAGATCCGTCCCCGGGGCGGATAATTCACCCCTCCACTTT. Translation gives CSARSVPGADNSPLHF.

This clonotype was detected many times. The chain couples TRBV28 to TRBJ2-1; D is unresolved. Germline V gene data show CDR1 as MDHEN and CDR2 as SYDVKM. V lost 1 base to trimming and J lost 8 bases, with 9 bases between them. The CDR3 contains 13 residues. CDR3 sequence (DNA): TGTGCCAGCAGTTTATCGGTGGACGATGAGCAGTTCTTC. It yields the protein CASSLSVDDEQFF.

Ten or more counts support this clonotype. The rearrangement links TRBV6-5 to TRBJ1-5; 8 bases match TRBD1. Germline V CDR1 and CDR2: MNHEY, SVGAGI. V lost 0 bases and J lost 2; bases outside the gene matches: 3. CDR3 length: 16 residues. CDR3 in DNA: TGTGCCAGCAGTTACTCCGACAGGGGAGGCAATCAGCCCCAGCATTTT. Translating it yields CASSYSDRGGNQPQHF.

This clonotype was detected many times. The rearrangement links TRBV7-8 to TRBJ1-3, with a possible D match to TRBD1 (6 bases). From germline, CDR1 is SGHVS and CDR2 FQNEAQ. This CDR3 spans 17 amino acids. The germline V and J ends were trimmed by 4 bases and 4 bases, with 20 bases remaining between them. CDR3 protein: CASSWDRMDSSGNTIYF. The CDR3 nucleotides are TGTGCCAGCAGCTGGGACCGGATGGACAGCTCCGGAAACACCATATATTTT.

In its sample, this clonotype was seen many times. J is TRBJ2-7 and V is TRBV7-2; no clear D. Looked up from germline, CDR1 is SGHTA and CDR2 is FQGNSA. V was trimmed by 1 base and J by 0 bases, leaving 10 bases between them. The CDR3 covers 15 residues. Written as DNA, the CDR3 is TGTGCCAGCAGCTTAGAGTGGTCGAGCTCCTACGAGCAGTACTTC. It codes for CASSLEWSSSYEQYF.

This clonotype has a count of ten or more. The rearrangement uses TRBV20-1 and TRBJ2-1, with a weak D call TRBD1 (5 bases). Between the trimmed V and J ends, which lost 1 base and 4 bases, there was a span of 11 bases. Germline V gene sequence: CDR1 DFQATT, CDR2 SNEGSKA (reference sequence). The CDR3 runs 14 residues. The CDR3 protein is CSARAQGSYNEQFF. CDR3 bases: TGCAGTGCTAGAGCGCAGGGATCTTACAATGAGCAGTTCTTC.

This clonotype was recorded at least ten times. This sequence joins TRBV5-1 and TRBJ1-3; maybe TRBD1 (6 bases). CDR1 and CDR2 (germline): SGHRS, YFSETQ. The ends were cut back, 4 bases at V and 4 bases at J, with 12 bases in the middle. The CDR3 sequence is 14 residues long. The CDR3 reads CASSEGTTGNTIYF. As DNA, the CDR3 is TGCGCCAGCAGCGAGGGGACAACGGGAAACACCATATATTTT.

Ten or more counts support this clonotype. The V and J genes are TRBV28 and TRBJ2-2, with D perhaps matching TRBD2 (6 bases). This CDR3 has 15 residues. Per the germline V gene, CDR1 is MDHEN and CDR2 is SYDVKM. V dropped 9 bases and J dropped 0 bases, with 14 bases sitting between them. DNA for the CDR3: TGTGCCAGTAGCGGCTCTACCGCGAACACCGGGGAGCTGTTTTTT. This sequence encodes CASSGSTANTGELFF.

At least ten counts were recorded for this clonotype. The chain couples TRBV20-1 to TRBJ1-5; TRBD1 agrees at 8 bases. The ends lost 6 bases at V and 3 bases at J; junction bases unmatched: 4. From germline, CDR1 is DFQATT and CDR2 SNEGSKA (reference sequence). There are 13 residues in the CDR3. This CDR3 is CSAMTGANQPQHF. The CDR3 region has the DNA TGCAGTGCCATGACAGGGGCCAATCAGCCCCAGCATTTT.

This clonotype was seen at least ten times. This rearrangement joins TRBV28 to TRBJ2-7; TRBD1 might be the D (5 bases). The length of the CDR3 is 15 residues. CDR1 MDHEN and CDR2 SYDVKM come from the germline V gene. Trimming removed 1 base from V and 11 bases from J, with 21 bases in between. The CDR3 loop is CASSLSEKTALYKYF. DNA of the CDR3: TGTGCCAGCAGTTTATCGGAGAAGACAGCCCTTTACAAGTACTTC.